The clone carrying this T cell receptor (beta chain) came up many times. Its target is not known. The sample originates from a study of T cells in Graves' hyperthyroidism and ophthalmopathy. General study points: Peripheral blood also featured most of the thyroid clonotypes expanded above 0.001.

Template material for amplifying TCR beta CDR3 regions consisted of RNA transcripts. TCR CDR3 regions were first amplified by RT-PCR with HTBI primers. Each CDR3 protein gets one entry after TCRdb re-called the multiplex PCR reads with MiXCR. In the table there are roughly 640,000 distinct CDR3 sequences, around 15% of which are singletons. The study excluded patients with uncontrolled infection, other autoimmune disease, pregnancy or lactation. This TCR came from a woman aged 40 to 55 with Graves' ophthalmopathy. Material: blood.

Written as DNA, the CDR3 is TGTGCCAGCAGCGAGGGACTAGCAGGACGCACAGATACGCAGTATTTT. It yields the protein CASSEGLAGRTDTQYF. The chain combines TRBV7-9 with TRBJ2-3, with 9 bases fitting TRBD2. J lost 1 base, V lost 5 bases, and 7 bases had no gene match. Germline CDR1 reads SEHNR; CDR2 reads FQNEAQ (reference sequence). The CDR3 has 16 residues. The full variable domain, rest sourced from reference TRBV7-9 and TRBJ2-3, is DTGVSQNPRHKITKRGQNVTFRCDPISEHNRLYWYRQTLGQGPEFLTYFQNEAQLEKSRLLSDRFSAERPKGSFSTLEIQRTEQGDSAMYLCASSEGLAGRTDTQYFGPGTRLTVL.